The following is a T cell receptor (beta chain) sequence with its context. The CDR3 sequence is 16 residues long. The V gene lost 0 bases and the J gene lost 8 bases, with 19 bases spanning the gap. Germline V gene data show CDR1 as LGHDT and CDR2 as YNNKEL (reference sequence). These data originate in a study of blood T cell repertoires in COVID-19. Study-level background: COVID-19 samples from acute and convalescent phases originated in the United States, Italy and Spain.

The method was immunoSEQ multiplex PCR; TCRdb's version includes in-frame clones alone and lacks a portion of them. The table shows about 60,000 clones, with approximately 85% occurring only once. This TCR came from a man in his fifties with active COVID-19. Specimen: peripheral blood. V and J are TRBV3-1 (or the pseudogene TRBV3-2) and TRBJ1-2, with D unclear. The CDR3 loop is CASSQDIRVPLGGYTF. The CDR3 region has the DNA TGTGCCAGCAGCCAAGATATCCGGGTCCCCCTCGGGGGCTACACCTTC.